The clone carrying this T cell receptor beta chain appeared a few times. The antigen remains undetermined. The data were obtained in a study of T-cell memory formation after mild COVID-19. A single record per CDR3 protein comes from TCRdb applying MiXCR to the 5' RACE reads. This table holds around 50,000 distinct CDR3 sequences, 25% to 30% found once. General study results and limits: Mostly located in CM and EM were contracting CD4+ clones, with contracting CD8+ clones located in EMRA.

Deletions cut 2 bases from V and 0 bases from J, with 12 bases between. CDR1 is SGHRS and CDR2 is YFSETQ in the germline V gene. The CDR3 covers 17 residues. Input material: PBMCs or a T cell subset sorted from them (not recorded which). V and J are TRBV5-1 and TRBJ2-6; D ambiguous. This receptor was identified in a man between 18 and 35 years old who had mild COVID-19 (a few samples of this study predate the infection). Cell type and time point are not known. The CDR3 loop reads CASSFVQPFSGANVLTF. CDR3 DNA sequence: TGCGCCAGCAGCTTTGTACAACCCTTCTCTGGGGCCAACGTCCTGACTTTC.